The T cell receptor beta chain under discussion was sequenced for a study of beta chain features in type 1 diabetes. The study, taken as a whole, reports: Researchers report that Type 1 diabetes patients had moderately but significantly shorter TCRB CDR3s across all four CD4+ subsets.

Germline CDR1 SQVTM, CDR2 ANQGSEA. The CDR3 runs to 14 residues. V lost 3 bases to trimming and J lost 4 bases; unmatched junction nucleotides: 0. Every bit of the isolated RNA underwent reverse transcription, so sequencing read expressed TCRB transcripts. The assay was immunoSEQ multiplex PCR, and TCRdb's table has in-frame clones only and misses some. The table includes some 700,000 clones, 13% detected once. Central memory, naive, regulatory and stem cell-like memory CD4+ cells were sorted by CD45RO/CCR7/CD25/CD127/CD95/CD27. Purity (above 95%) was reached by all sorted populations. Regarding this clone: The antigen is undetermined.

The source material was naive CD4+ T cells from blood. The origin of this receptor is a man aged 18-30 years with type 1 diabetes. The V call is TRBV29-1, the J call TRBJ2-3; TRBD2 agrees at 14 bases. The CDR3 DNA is TGCAGCGTTGAGGGACTAGCGGGGGCAGATACGCAGTATTTT. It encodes CSVEGLAGADTQYF.